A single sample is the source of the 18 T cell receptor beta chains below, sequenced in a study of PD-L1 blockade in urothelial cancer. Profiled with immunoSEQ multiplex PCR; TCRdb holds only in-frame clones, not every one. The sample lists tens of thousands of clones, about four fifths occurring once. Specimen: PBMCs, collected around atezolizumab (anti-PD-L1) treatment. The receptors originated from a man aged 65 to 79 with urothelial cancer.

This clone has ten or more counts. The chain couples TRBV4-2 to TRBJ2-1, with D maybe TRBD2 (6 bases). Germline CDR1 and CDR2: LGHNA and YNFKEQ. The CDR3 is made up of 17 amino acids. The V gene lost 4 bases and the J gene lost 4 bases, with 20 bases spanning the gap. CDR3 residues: CASSPRNGGASYNEQFF. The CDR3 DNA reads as TGTGCCAGCAGCCCCCGCAACGGCGGGGCCTCGTACAATGAGCAGTTCTTC.

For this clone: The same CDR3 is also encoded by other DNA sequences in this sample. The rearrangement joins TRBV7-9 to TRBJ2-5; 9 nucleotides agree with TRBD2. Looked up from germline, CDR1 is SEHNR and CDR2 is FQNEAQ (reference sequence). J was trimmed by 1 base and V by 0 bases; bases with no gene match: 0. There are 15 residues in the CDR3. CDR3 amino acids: CASSLASGGQETQYF. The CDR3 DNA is TGTGCCAGCAGCTTAGCTAGCGGGGGCCAAGAGACCCAGTACTTC.

CDR3 in DNA: TGTGCCAGCAGCGGGCCCTTCAGCACCGGGGAGCTGTTTTTT. Translating gives CASSGPFSTGELFF. V and J are TRBV9 and TRBJ2-2; D uncertain. The ends were cut back, 3 bases at V and 4 bases at J, with 10 bases in the middle. The CDR3 spans 14 residues. CDR1 is SGDLS, CDR2 YYNGEE, per germline.

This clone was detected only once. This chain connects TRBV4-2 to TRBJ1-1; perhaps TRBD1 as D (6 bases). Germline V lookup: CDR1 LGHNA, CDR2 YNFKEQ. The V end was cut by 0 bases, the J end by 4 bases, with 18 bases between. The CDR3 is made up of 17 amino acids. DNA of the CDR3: TGTGCCAGCAGCCAAGATTCTGGGGCAGGGGTTACCACTGAAGCTTTCTTT. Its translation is CASSQDSGAGVTTEAFF.

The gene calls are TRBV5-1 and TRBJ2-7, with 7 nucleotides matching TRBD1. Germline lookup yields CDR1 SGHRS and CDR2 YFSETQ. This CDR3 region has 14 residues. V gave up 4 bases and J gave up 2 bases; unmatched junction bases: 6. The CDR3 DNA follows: TGCGCCAGCAGCGCTTGGACAGGCGCCTACGAGCAGTACTTC. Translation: CASSAWTGAYEQYF.

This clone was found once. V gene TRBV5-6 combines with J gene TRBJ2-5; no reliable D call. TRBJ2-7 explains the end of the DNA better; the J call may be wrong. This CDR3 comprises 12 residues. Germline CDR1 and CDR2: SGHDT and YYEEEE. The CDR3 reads CASSLARYEQYF. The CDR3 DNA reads TGTGCCAGCAGCTTGGCAAGATACGAGCAGTACTTC.

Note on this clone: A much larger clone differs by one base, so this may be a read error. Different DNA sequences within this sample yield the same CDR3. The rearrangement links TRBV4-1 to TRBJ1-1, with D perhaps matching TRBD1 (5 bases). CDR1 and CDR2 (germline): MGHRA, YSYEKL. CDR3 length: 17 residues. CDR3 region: CASSQEPGNPMNTEAFF. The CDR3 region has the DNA TGCGCCAGCAGCCAAGAACCAGGGAATCCCATGAATACTGAAGCTTTCTTT.

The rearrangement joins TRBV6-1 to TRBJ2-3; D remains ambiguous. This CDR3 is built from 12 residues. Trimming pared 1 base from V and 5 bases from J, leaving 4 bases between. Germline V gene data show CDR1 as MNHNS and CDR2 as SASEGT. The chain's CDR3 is CASSEDGDTQYF. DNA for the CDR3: TGTGCCAGCAGTGAAGACGGAGATACGCAGTATTTT.

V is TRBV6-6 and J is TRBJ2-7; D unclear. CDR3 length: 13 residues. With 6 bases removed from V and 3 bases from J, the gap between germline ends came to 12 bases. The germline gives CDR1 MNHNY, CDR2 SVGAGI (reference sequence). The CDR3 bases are TGTGCCAGCAGCCCCCCCTCGTACTACGAGCAGTACTTC. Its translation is CASSPPSYYEQYF.

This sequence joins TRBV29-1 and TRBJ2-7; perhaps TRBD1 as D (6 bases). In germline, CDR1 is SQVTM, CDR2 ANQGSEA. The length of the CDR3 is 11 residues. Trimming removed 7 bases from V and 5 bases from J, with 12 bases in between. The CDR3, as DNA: TGCAGCGGAAAACAGGGAGACGAGCAGTACTTC. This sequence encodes CSGKQGDEQYF.

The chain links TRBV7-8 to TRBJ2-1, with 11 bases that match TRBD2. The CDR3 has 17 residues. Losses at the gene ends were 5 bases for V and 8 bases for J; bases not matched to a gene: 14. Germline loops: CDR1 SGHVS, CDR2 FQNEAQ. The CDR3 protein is CASSRFPTSGSFYEQFF. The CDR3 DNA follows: TGTGCCAGCAGCCGTTTCCCTACTAGCGGGAGCTTCTATGAGCAGTTCTTC.

The CDR3 bases are TGTGCCAGCAACCCCTGGGAGGGTTGCAATCAGCCCCAGCATTTT. It is translated as CASNPWEGCNQPQHF. The chain combines TRBV11-3 with TRBJ1-5; D uncertain. Trimming cost V 7 bases and J 2 bases, with 15 bases left between them. Germline lookup yields CDR1 SGHNT and CDR2 YENEEA. The CDR3 loop spans 15 amino acids.

DNA for the CDR3: TGTGCCAGCAATCCGGGGAGCACAGATACGCAGTATTTT. As protein: CASNPGSTDTQYF. The chain combines TRBV6-1 with TRBJ2-3; D possibly corresponds to TRBD2 (5 bases). Germline CDR1 is MNHNS and CDR2 is SASEGT. CDR3 size: 13 residues. The ends were cut back, 7 bases at V and 0 bases at J, with 8 bases in the middle.

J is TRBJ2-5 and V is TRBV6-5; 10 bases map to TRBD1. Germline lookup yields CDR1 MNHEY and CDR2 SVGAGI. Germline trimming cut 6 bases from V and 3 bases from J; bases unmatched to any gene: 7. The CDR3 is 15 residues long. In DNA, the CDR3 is TGTGCCAGCAGCCGGCGGACAGGGGGGGAAGAGACCCAGTACTTC. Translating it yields CASSRRTGGEETQYF.

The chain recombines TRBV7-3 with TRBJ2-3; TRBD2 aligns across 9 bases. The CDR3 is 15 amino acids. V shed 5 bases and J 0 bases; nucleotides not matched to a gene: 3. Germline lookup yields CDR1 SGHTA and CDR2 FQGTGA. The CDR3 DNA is TGTGCCAGCAGCCCGGGACTAGCTAGCACAGATACGCAGTATTTT. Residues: CASSPGLASTDTQYF.

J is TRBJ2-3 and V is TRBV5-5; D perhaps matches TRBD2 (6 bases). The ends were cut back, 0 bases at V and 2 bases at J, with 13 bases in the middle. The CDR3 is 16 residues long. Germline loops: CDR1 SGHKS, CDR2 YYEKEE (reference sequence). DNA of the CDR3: TGTGCCAGCAGCTTGGACTGGGGAGGTAACACAGATACGCAGTATTTT. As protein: CASSLDWGGNTDTQYF.

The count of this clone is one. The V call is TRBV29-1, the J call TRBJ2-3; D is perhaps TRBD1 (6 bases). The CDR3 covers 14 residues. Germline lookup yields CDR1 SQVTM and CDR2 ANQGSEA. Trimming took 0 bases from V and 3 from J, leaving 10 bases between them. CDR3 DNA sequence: TGCAGCGTTGAAGATCTTCAGGGGACAGATACGCAGTATTTT. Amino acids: CSVEDLQGTDTQYF.

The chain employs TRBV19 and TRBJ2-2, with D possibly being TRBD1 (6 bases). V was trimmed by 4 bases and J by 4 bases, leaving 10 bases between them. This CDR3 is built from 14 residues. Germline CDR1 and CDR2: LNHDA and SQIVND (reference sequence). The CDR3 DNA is TGTGCCAGTAGTAAGGGGGTGGTCACCGGGGAGCTGTTTTTT. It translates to CASSKGVVTGELFF.